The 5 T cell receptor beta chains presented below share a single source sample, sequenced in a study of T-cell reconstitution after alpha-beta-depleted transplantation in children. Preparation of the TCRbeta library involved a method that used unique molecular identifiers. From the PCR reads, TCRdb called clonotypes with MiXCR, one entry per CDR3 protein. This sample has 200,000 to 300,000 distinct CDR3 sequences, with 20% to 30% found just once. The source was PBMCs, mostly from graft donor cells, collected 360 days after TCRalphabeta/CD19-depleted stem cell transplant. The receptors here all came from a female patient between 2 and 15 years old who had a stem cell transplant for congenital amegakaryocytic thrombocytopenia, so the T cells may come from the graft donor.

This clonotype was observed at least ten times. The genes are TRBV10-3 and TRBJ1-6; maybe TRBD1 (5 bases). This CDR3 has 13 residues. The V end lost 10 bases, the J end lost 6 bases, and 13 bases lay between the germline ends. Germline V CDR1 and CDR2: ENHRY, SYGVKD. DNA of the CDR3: TGTGCCACCTCCGGGGCTCTTAATTCACCCCTCCACTTT. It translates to CATSGALNSPLHF.

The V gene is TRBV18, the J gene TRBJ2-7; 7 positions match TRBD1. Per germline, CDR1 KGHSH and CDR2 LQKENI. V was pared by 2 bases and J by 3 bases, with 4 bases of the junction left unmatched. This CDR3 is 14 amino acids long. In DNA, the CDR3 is TGTGCCAGCTCACCAGTCGGGACAGACTACGAGCAGTACTTC. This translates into CASSPVGTDYEQYF.

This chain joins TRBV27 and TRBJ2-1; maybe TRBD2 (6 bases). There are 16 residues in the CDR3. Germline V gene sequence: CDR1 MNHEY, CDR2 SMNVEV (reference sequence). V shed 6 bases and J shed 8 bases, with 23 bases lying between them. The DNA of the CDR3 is TGTGCCAGCAGCTCCCGCGGGGATACCGTAAGAGATGAGCAGTTCTTC. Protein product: CASSSRGDTVRDEQFF.

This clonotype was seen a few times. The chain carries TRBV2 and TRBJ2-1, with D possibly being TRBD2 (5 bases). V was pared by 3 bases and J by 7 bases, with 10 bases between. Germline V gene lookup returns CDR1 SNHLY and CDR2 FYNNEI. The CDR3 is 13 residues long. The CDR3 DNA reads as TGTGCCAGCAGTGATTCGACTAAGAATGAGCAGTTCTTC. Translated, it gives CASSDSTKNEQFF.

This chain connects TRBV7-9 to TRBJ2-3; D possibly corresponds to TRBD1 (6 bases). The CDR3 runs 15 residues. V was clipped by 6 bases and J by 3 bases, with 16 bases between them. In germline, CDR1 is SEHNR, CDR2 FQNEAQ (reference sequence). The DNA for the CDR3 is TGTGCCAGCAGTCCAGGACAGAGCAGGACAGATACGCAGTATTTT. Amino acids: CASSPGQSRTDTQYF.